This T cell receptor (beta chain) appears in the sequencing data of a study of vaccination and CD4 T cells after COVID-19. As for the study in general: Taking of post-vaccine samples occurred a median approximately 76 days after dose two (range 14 to 241). The study's findings and limits: The study found that a median approximately 83% of reactive clones in convalescent patients appeared only post-vaccination. Vaccine-specific clones in convalescent patients were spike mono-reactive in 304 of 307 cases.

About this clonotype itself: Its specificity is not known.

Treatment here: approximately nine-day PBMC culture with coronavirus spike peptide pools or control peptides (ViraFEST assay). Oncomine TCR Beta short-read sequencing was applied to DNA from cultured CD4+ T cells. Each CDR3 protein is one row after TCRdb ran MiXCR on the PCR reads. The data show 9,000 to 15,000 distinct CDR3 sequences, with around 40% seen just once and 5.5% to 7% held by the top ten. The CDR3 is 13 amino acids. Germline loops: CDR1 GTSNPN, CDR2 SVGIG (reference sequence). V gave up 7 bases and J gave up 5 bases; unmatched junction bases: 9. The receptor was isolated from a human donor who had recovered from COVID-19. The V gene is TRBV30, the J gene TRBJ1-1, with 8 bases aligning to TRBD1. The sequenced sample was CD4+ T cells from blood, cultured in vitro. In nucleotides, the CDR3 is TGTGCCTTCCGACAGGGGTGGGGGACTGAAGCTTTCTTT. It is translated as CAFRQGWGTEAFF.